This T cell receptor beta chain is from a study of blood T cells in healthy people across ages. Notes on the study in general: Diversity estimated from one million T cells was considered an underestimate. The donors' CMV status was not determined, possibly confounding changes in expanded clonotypes.

Germline V lookup: CDR1 SQVTM, CDR2 ANQGSEA. V gave up 4 bases and J gave up 0 bases, with 12 bases separating them. The CDR3 spans 14 residues. This clonotype was detected a few times. Its antigen remains unknown. Isolated per sample were at least 7 million PBMCs. Sample-barcoded 5' priming and a J-beta primer mix drove a second PCR of about 6 to 12 cycles. MiXCR, applied by TCRdb to the 5' RACE reads, yields one record per CDR3 protein. This repertoire shows roughly 1.7 million distinct CDR3 sequences, approximately 32% found once; its top ten account for 11%. Sample: blood. The V and J genes are TRBV29-1 and TRBJ1-1, with D possibly TRBD1 on 6 matching bases. This clonotype originated in a woman aged 25 to 39 in good health. The chain's CDR3 is CSVGTESLNTEAFF. As DNA, the CDR3 is TGCAGCGTTGGGACAGAGAGTTTGAACACTGAAGCTTTCTTT.